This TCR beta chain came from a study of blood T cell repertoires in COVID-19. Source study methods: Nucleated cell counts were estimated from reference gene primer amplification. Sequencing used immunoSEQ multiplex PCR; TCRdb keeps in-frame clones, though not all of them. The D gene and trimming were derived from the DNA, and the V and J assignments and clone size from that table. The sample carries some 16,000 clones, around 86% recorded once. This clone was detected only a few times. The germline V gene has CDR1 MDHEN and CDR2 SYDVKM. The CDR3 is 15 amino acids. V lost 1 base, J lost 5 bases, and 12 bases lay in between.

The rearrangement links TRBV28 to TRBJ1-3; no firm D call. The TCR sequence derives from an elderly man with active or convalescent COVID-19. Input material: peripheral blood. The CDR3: CASSLSSDTRNTIYF. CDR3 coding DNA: TGTGCCAGCAGTTTATCCTCCGACACCCGAAACACCATATATTTT.